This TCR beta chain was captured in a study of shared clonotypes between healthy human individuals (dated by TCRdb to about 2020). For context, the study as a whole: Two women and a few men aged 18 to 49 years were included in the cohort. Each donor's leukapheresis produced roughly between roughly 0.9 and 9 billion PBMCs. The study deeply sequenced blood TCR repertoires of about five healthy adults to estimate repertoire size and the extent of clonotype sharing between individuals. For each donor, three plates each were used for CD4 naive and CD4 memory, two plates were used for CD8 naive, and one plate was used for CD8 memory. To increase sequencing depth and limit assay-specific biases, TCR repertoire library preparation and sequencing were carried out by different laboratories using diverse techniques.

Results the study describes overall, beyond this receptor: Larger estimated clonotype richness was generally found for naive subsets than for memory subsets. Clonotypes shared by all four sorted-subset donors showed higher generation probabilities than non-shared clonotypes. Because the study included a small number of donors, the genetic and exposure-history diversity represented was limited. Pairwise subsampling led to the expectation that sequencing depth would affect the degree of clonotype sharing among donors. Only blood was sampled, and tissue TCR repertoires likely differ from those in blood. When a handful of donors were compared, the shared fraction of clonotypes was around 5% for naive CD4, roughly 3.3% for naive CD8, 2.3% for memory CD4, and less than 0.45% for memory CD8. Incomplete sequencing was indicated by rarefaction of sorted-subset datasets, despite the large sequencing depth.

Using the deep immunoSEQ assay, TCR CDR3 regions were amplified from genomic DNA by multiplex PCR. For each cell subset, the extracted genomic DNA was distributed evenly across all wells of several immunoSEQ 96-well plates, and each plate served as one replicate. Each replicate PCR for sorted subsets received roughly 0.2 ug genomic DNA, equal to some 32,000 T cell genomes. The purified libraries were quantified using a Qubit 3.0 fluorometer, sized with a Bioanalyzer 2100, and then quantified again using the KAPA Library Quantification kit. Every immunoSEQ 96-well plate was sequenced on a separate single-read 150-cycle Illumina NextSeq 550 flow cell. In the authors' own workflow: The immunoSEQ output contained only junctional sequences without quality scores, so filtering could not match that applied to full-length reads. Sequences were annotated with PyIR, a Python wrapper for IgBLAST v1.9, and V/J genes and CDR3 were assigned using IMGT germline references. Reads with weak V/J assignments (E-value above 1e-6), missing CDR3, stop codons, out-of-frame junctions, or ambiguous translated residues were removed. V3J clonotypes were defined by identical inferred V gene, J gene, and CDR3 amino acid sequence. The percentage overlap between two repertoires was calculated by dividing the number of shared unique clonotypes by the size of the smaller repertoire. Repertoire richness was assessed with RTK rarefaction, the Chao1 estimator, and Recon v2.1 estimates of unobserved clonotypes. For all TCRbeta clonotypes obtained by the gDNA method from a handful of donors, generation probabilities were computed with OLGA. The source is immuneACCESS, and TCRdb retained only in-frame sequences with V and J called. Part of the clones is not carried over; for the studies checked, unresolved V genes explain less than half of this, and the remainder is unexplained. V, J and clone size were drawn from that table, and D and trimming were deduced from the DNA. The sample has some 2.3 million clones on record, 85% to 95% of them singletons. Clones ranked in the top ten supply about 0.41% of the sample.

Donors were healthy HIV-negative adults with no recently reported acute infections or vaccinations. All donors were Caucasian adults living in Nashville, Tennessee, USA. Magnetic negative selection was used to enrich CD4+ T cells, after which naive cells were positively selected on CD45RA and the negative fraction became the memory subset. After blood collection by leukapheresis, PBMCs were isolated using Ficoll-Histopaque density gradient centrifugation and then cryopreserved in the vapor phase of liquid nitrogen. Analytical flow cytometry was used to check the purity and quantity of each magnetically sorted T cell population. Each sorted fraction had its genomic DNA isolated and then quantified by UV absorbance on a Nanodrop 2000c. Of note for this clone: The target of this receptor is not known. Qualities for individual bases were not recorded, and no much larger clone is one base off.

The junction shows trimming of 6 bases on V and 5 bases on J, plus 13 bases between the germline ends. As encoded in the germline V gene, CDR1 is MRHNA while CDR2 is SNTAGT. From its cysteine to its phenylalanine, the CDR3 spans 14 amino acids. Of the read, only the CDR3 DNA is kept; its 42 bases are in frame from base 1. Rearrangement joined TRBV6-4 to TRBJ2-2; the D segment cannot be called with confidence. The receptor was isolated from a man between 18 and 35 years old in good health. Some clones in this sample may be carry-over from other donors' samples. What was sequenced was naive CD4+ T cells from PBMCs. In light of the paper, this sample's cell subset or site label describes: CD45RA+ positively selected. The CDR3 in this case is CASSLQSGTGELFF. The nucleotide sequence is TGTGCCAGCAGCCTTCAGAGTGGGACCGGGGAGCTGTTTTTT.